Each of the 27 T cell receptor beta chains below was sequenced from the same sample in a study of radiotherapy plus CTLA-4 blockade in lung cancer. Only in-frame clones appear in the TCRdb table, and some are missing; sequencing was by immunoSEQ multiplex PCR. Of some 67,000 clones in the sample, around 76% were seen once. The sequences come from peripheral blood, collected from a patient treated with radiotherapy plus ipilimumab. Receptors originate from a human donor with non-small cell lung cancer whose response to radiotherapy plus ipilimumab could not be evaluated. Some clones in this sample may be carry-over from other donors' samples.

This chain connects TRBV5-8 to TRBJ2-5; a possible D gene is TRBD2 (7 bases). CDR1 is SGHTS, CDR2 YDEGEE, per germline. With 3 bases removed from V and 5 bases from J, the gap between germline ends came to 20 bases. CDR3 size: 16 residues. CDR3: CASSSGGGMKGETQYF. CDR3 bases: TGTGCCAGCAGCTCTGGGGGGGGCATGAAGGGGGAGACCCAGTACTTC. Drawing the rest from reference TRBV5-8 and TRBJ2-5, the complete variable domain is EAGVTQSPTHLIKTRGQQATLRCSPISGHTSVYWYQQALGLGLQFLLWYDEGEERNRGNFPPRFSGRQFPNYSSELNVNALELEDSALYLCASSSGGGMKGETQYFGPGTRLLVL.

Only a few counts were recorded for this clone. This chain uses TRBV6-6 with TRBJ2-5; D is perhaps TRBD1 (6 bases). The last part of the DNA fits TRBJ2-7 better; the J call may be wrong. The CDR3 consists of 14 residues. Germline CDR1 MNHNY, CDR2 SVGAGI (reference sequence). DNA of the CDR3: TGTGCCAGCAGTTCCTGGGACAAGAAACACGAGCAGTACTTC. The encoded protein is CASSSWDKKHEQYF.

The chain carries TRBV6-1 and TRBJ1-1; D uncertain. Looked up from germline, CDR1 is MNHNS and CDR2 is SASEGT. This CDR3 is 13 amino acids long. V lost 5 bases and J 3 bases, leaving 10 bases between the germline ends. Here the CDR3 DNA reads TGTGCCAGCAGTAAAAGAGCTGACACTGAAGCTTTCTTT. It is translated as CASSKRADTEAFF.

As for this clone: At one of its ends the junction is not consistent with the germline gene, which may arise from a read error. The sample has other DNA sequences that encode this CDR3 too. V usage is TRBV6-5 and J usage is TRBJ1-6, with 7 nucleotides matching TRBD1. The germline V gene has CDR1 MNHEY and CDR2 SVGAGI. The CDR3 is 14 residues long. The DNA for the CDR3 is TGTGCCAGCAGCGCCCCGGGACAGTATTCCCCCCTCCACTTT. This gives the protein CASSAPGQYSPLHF.

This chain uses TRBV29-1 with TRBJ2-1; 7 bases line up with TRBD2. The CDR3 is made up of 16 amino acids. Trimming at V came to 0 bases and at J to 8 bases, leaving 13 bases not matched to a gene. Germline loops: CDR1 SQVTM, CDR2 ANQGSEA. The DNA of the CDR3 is TGCAGCGTTGAAGATCCCCAACGGGGCGGGGGATATGAGCAGTTCTTC. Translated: CSVEDPQRGGGYEQFF.

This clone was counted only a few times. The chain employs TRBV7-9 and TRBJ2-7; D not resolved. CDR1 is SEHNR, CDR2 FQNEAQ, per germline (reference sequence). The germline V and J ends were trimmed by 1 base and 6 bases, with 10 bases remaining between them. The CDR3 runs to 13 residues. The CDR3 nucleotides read TGTGCCAGCAGCTTAGATGGCCAGCGCGAGCAGTACTTC. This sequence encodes CASSLDGQREQYF. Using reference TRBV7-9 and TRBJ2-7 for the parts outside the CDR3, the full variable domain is DTGVSQNPRHKITKRGQNVTFRCDPISEHNRLYWYRQTLGQGPEFLTYFQNEAQLEKSRLLSDRFSAERPKGSFSTLEIQRTEQGDSAMYLCASSLDGQREQYFGPGTRLTVT.

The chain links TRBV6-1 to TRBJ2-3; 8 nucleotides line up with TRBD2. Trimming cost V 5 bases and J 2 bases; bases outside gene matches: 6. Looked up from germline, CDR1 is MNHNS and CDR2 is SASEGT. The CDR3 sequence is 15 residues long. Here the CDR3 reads CASSRLAGNTDTQYF. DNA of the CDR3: TGTGCCAGCAGTAGGCTAGCGGGTAACACAGATACGCAGTATTTT.

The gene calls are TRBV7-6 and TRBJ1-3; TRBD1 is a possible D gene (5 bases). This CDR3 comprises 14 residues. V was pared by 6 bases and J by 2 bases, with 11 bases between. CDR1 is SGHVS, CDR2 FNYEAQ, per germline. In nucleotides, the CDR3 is TGTGCCAGCAGTCCCCGGGGGGCTGGAAACACCATATATTTT. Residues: CASSPRGAGNTIYF.

This CDR3 is CASSSPGQGAPYEQYF. As DNA, the CDR3 is TGTGCCAGCAGCTCACCGGGACAGGGCGCCCCCTACGAGCAGTACTTC. J is TRBJ2-7 and V is TRBV5-4; TRBD1 aligns across 9 bases. CDR1 SGHNT and CDR2 YYREEE come from the germline V gene (reference sequence). Trimming cost V 3 bases and J 2 bases; bases outside gene matches: 9. CDR3 length: 16 residues.

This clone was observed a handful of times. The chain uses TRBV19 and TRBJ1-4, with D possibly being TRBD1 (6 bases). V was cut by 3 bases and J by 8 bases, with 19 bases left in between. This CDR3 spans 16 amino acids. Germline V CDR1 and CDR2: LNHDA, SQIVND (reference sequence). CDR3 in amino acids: CASSIDRTTGEEKLFF. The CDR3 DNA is TGTGCCAGTAGTATTGACAGGACAACCGGGGAGGAAAAACTGTTTTTT.

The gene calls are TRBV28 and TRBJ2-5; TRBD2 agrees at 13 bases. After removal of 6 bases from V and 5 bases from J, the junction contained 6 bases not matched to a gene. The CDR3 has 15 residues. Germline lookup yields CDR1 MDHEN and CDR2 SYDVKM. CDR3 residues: CASSPRLAGGETQYF. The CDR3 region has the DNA TGTGCCAGCAGCCCCCGACTAGCGGGGGGTGAGACCCAGTACTTC.

In DNA form, the CDR3 reads TGTGCCAGTAGCTACACCGGGACTAGCGGTTACAATGAGCAGTTCTTC. It yields the protein CASSYTGTSGYNEQFF. This rearrangement joins TRBV19 to TRBJ2-1; 11 bases are shared with TRBD2. The V gene end was trimmed by 6 bases and the J gene end by 4 bases; junction bases not matched to a gene: 8. CDR3 size: 16 residues. CDR1 LNHDA and CDR2 SQIVND come from the germline V gene (reference sequence).

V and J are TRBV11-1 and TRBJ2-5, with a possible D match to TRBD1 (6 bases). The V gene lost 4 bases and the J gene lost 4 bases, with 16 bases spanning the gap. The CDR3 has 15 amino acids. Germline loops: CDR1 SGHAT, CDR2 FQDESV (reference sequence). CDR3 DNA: TGTGCCAGCAGCTCCACGTTGGGGGCGCGAGAGACCCAGTACTTC. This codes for CASSSTLGARETQYF.

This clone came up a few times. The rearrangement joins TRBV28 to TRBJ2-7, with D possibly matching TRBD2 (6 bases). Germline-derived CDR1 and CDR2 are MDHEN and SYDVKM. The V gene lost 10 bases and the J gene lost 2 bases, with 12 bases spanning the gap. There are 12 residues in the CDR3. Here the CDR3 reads CATGSEAYEQYF. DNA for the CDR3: TGTGCCACCGGGAGTGAGGCCTACGAGCAGTACTTC.

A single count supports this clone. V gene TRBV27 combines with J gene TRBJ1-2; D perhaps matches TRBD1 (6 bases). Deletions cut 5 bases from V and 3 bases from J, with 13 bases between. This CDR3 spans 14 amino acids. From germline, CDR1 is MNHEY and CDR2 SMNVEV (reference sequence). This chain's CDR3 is CASSPLGAYYGYTF. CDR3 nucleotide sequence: TGTGCCAGCAGTCCCCTGGGGGCCTACTATGGCTACACCTTC.

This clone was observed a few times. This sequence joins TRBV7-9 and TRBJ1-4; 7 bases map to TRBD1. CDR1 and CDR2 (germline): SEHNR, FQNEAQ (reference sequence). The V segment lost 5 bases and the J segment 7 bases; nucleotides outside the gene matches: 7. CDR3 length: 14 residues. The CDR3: CASSPDSGGEKLFF. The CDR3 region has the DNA TGTGCCAGCAGCCCGGATTCAGGGGGTGAAAAACTGTTTTTT.

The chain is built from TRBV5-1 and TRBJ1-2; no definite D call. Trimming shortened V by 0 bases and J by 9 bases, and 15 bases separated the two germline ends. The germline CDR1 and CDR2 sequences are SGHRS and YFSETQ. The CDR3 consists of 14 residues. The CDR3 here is CASSLAPDSPSYTF. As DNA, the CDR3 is TGCGCCAGCAGCTTGGCCCCGGACTCACCTAGCTACACCTTC.

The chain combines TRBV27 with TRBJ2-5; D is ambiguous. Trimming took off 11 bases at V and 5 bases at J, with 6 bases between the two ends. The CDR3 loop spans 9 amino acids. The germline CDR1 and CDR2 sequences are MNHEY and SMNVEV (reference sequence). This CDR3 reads CASRETQYF. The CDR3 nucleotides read TGTGCCTCACGGGAGACCCAGTACTTC.

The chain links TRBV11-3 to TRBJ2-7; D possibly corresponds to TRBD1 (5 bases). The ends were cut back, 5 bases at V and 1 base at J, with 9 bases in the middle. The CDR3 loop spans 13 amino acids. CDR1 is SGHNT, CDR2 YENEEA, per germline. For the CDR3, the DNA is TGTGCCAGCAGCGTTGACAGTTCCTACGAGCAGTACTTC. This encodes CASSVDSSYEQYF.

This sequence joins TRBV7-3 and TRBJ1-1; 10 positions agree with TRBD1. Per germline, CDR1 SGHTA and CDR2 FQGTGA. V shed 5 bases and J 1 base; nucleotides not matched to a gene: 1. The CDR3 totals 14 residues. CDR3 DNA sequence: TGTGCCAGCAGCCGACAGGGGGCGAACACTGAAGCTTTCTTT. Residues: CASSRQGANTEAFF.

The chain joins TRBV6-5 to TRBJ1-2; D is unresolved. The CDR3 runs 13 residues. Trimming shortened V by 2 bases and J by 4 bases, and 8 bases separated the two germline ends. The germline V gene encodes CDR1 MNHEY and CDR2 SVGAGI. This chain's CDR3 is CASSYGQLYGYTF. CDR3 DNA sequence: TGTGCCAGCAGTTACGGGCAGCTCTATGGCTACACCTTC.

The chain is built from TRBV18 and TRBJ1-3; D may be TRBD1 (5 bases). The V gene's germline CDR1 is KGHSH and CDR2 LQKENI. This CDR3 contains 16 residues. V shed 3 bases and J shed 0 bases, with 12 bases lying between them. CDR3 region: CASSPTDPSSGNTIYF. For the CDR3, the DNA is TGTGCCAGCTCACCGACAGACCCTAGCTCTGGAAACACCATATATTTT.

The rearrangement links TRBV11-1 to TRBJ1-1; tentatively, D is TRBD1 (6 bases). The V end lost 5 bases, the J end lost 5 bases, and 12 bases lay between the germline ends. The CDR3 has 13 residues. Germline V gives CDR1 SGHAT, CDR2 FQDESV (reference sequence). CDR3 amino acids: CASSPYRETEAFF. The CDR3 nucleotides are TGTGCCAGCAGCCCTTACAGGGAAACTGAAGCTTTCTTT.

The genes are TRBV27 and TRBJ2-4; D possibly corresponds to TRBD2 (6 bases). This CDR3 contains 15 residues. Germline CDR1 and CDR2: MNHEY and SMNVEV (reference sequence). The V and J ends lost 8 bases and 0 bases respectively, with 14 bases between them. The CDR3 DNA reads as TGTGCCAGCGCGGCGGGAACTTTAGCCAAAAACATTCAGTACTTC. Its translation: CASAAGTLAKNIQYF.

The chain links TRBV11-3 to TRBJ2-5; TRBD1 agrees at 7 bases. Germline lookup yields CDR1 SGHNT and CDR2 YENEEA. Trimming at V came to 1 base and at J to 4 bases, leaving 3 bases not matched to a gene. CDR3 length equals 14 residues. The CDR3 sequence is CASSLGAGGETQYF. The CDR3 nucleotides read TGTGCCAGCAGCTTAGGGGCAGGGGGAGAGACCCAGTACTTC.

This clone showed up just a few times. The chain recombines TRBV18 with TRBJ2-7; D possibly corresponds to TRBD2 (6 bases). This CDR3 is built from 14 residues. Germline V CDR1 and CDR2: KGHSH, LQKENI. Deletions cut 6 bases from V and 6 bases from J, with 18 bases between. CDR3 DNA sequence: TGTGCCAGCTCGCTCGACACGGGGGTAGGCGAGCAGTACTTC. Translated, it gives CASSLDTGVGEQYF.

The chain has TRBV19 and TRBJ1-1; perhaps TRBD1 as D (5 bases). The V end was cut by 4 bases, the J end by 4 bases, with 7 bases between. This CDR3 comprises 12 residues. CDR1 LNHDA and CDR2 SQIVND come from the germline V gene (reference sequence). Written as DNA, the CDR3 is TGTGCCAGTAGTAAAAGGGGCACTGAAGCTTTCTTT. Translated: CASSKRGTEAFF.